A single sample gave rise to the 24 T cell receptor beta chains below, sequenced in a study of tumor and adjacent non-tumor tissue in lung cancer. No cell sorting was done before RNA was extracted from the tissue. Three rounds of nested PCR, following a modified ARM-PCR protocol, produced the TCRbeta library. TCRdb itself ran the multiplex PCR reads through MiXCR, one entry per CDR3 protein. Among 65,000 to 70,000 distinct CDR3 sequences listed, just under 60% were seen once. Sample: lung tumor tissue. The receptors were sampled from a man aged 50-59 years with non-small cell lung cancer.

In regard to this clonotype: Being one base from a much bigger clone, this may be a read error. This CDR3 reads CANSNGIHYEQYF. Written as DNA, the CDR3 is TGTGCCAACAGCAACGGAATACACTACGAGCAGTACTTC. This chain connects TRBV6-1 to TRBJ2-7; the D is unclear. The germline gives CDR1 MNHNS, CDR2 SASEGT. V shed 10 bases and J shed 3 bases, with 16 bases lying between them. The CDR3 runs 13 residues.

This chain links TRBV21-1 with TRBJ2-3; the table assigns TRBD1, which was not confirmed against the DNA. TRBV21-1 is a documented pseudogene. The CDR3 covers 18 residues. CDR3 DNA: TGTGCCAGCAGCAAAGACAGGGGGCTAAGGTACTACACAGATACGCAGTATTTT. Translating it yields CASSKDRGLRYYTDTQYF.

This clonotype has a count of ten or more. The V and J genes are TRBV11-2 and TRBJ1-5; 8 nucleotides align to TRBD1. Trimming took 3 bases from V and 6 from J; bases not matched to a gene: 4. This CDR3 has 14 residues. Looked up from germline, CDR1 is SGHAT and CDR2 is FQNNGV. DNA for the CDR3: TGTGCCAGCAGCTTTCAGGGGGCTGGTCAGCCCCAGCATTTT. As protein: CASSFQGAGQPQHF.

Remarks on this clonotype: Relative to the germline gene, one junction end is altered; a read error may explain this. The CDR3 loop is CTSSQDGTSGRNEQFF. CDR3 bases: TGTACCAGCAGCCAAGATGGGACTAGCGGGAGGAATGAGCAGTTCTTT. The gene calls are TRBV4-2 and TRBJ2-1; TRBD2 agrees at 15 bases. Germline V CDR1 and CDR2: LGHNA, YNFKEQ. The CDR3 length is 16 residues.

Note on this clonotype: A read error may account for a junction end that differs from germline. V and J are TRBV6-5 and TRBJ2-7; 8 nucleotides agree with TRBD1. Germline V gene data show CDR1 as MNHEY and CDR2 as SVGAGI. The CDR3 length is 15 residues. CDR3 residues: CASSYIEQGVHEQHF. In nucleotides, the CDR3 is TGTGCCAGCAGTTACATCGAACAGGGGGTCCACGAGCAGCACTTC.

The chain couples TRBV5-1 to TRBJ2-1; the match to TRBD2 covers 7 bases. Germline lookup yields CDR1 SGHRS and CDR2 YFSETQ. Trimming took 4 bases from V and 1 from J; bases not matched to a gene: 8. The CDR3 length is 16 residues. This CDR3 is CASSPSGGRSYNEQFF. DNA for the CDR3: TGCGCCAGCAGCCCCTCCGGCGGGAGATCCTACAATGAGCAGTTCTTC. The entire variable domain, with the rest obtained from reference TRBV5-1 and TRBJ2-1, is as follows: KAGVTQTPRYLIKTRGQQVTLSCSPISGHRSVSWYQQTPGQGLQFLFEYFSETQRNKGNFPGRFSGRQFSNSRSEMNVSTLELGDSALYLCASSPSGGRSYNEQFFGPGTRLTVL.

With respect to this clonotype: With a much larger clone just one base away, this may be a read error. The chain uses TRBV28 and TRBJ1-5; tentative D call: TRBD1 (5 bases). CDR3 size: 15 residues. V was cut by 6 bases and J by 3 bases, with 15 bases left in between. The germline CDR1 and CDR2 sequences are MDHEN and SYDVKM. This CDR3 is CASRSRVRVNQPQHF. DNA for the CDR3: TGTGCCAGCAGGTCCCGGGTCAGGGTCAATCAGCCCCAGCATTTT.

J is TRBJ1-1 and V is TRBV6-5; possibly TRBD1 for D (5 bases). The germline V gene encodes CDR1 MNHEY and CDR2 SVGAGI. CDR3 length equals 14 residues. The ends were cut back, 5 bases at V and 14 bases at J, with 24 bases in the middle. The CDR3 sequence is CASSLGGTNTESFF. The CDR3 DNA follows: TGTGCCAGCAGTCTCGGCGGGACGAACACTGAATCCTTCTTT.

To note about this clonotype: A much larger clone sits a single nucleotide away, making a read error possible. The CDR3 here is CSARASTHEQYF. Written as DNA, the CDR3 is TGCAGTGCTAGAGCCTCCACCCACGAGCAGTACTTC. The chain joins TRBV20-1 to TRBJ2-7; D gene ambiguous. The CDR3 has 12 residues. Germline CDR1 reads DFQATT; CDR2 reads SNEGSKA (reference sequence). Trimming pared 1 base from V and 5 bases from J, leaving 9 bases between.

On this clonotype itself: Sequence at one end of the junction differs from germline and may be a read error. The chain carries TRBV7-2 and TRBJ1-1, with 8 bases fitting TRBD1. The germline V gene has CDR1 SGHTA and CDR2 FQGNSA. This CDR3 is built from 14 residues. The CDR3 reads CASGLPGRGQEAFF. The CDR3 DNA reads TGTGCCAGCGGCTTACCGGGCAGGGGGCAAGAAGCTTTCTTT. Using reference TRBV7-2 and TRBJ1-1 for the parts outside the CDR3, the full variable domain is GAGVSQSPSNKVTEKGKDVELRCDPISGHTALYWYRQSLGQGLEFLIYFQGNSAPDKSGLPSDRFSAERTGGSVSTLTIQRTQQEDSAVYLCASGLPGRGQEAFFGQGTRLTVV.

The sample holds a few counts of this clonotype. The rearrangement links TRBV5-1 to TRBJ2-5; D is unclear. V lost 3 bases to trimming and J lost 1 base, with 10 bases between them. Looked up from germline, CDR1 is SGHRS and CDR2 is YFSETQ. This CDR3 is built from 14 residues. The CDR3, as DNA: TGCGCCAGCAGCTCCTCGCCGGGCCAAGAGACCCAGTACTTC. Protein sequence: CASSSSPGQETQYF. Full variable domain (remainder filled in from reference TRBV5-1 and TRBJ2-5): KAGVTQTPRYLIKTRGQQVTLSCSPISGHRSVSWYQQTPGQGLQFLFEYFSETQRNKGNFPGRFSGRQFSNSRSEMNVSTLELGDSALYLCASSSSPGQETQYFGPGTRLLVL.

To note about this clonotype: The junction shows a germline mismatch at one end, possibly a read error. This chain links TRBV11-2 with TRBJ2-5; 9 bases agree with TRBD1. The germline gives CDR1 SGHAT, CDR2 FQNNGV. CDR3 length equals 14 residues. CDR3 in amino acids: CASSPTGGRETHYF. The CDR3 DNA reads TGTGCCAGTAGCCCAACAGGGGGCAGGGAGACCCATTACTTC.

In regard to this clonotype: The junction does not match germline at one end; this may be a read error. The rearrangement links TRBV29-1 to TRBJ2-2; possible D gene TRBD2, 5 bases. The CDR3 runs 13 residues. Germline loops: CDR1 SQVTM, CDR2 ANQGSEA. The CDR3 sequence is CSVQTGNTGEPFF. Here the CDR3 DNA reads TGCAGCGTACAGACGGGTAACACCGGGGAGCCGTTTTTT.

This clonotype showed up many times. The chain employs TRBV10-3 and TRBJ2-7, with TRBD1 as a possible D gene (5 bases). V was cut by 10 bases and J by 6 bases, with 16 bases left in between. This CDR3 spans 12 amino acids. In germline, CDR1 is ENHRY, CDR2 SYGVKD. Here the CDR3 DNA reads TGTGCCACCCAACAGGTCTTGGGCGAGCAGTACTTC. It specifies CATQQVLGEQYF.

A word on this clonotype: One base away lies a much larger clone, so this may be a sequencing read error. This chain joins TRBV11-2 and TRBJ1-2, with D uncertain. Germline CDR1 and CDR2: SGHAT and FQNNGV. The CDR3 spans 11 residues. The CDR3 reads CVSSSSLGYTF. CDR3 DNA: TGTGTCAGCAGCTCCTCCCTCGGCTACACCTTC.

This clonotype was observed a handful of times. The V call is TRBV28, the J call TRBJ1-4; D is unresolved. CDR1 and CDR2 from the germline V gene are MDHEN and SYDVKM. The length of the CDR3 is 18 residues. The V and J ends lost 4 bases and 0 bases respectively, with 18 bases between them. DNA of the CDR3: TGTGCCAGCAGTTCACCCCGGGTCAGCTATGCAACTAATGAAAAACTGTTTTTT. This gives the protein CASSSPRVSYATNEKLFF. Variable domain in full (rest from reference TRBV28 and TRBJ1-4): DVKVTQSSRYLVKRTGEKVFLECVQDMDHENMFWYRQDPGLGLRLIYFSYDVKMKEKGDIPEGYSVSREKKERFSLILESASTNQTSMYLCASSSPRVSYATNEKLFFGSGTQLSVL.

This clonotype has just one count. Germline and junction disagree at one end, which may indicate a read error. The V and J genes are TRBV30 and TRBJ2-5, with D unresolved. The CDR3 has 11 amino acids. Germline V gene data show CDR1 as GTSNPN and CDR2 as SVGIG (reference sequence). CDR3 nucleotide sequence: TGTGCCTGGAGTCCCCGAGAGAACCAGTACTTC. Protein: CAWSPRENQYF.

Of note for this clonotype: The conserved final phenylalanine or tryptophan is absent from the CDR3, which likely points to a read error. This chain joins TRBV12-3 or TRBV12-4 and TRBJ2-1, with D perhaps TRBD2 (5 bases). This CDR3 is built from 11 residues. This CDR3 is CASSSGNEQFL. The CDR3 region has the DNA TGTGCCAGCAGTTCGGGGAATGAACAGTTCTTA.

About this clonotype: A read error may produce the germline difference seen at one junction end. V is TRBV5-6 and J is TRBJ1-5; D is perhaps TRBD1 (5 bases). The germline V gene encodes CDR1 SGHDT and CDR2 YYEEEE. The CDR3 runs 14 residues. The CDR3 DNA follows: TGCGCCAGCAACAGGACGGGAGGGAGTCAGCCCCAGCATTTT. This translates into CASNRTGGSQPQHF.

The chain has TRBV29-1 and TRBJ2-3, with D perhaps matching TRBD2 (6 bases). The CDR3 has 14 residues. The V end lost 6 bases, the J end lost 15 bases, and 28 bases lay between the germline ends. The germline V gene encodes CDR1 SQVTM and CDR2 ANQGSEA. The CDR3 coding sequence is TGCAGCGTCGAGATGCCGGGAGCAAGGGGCGGGCACTATTTT. Encoded protein: CSVEMPGARGGHYF.

Notes on this clonotype: Given the absence of the conserved phenylalanine or tryptophan at the CDR3 end, a read error is likely. The V and J genes are TRBV30 and TRBJ2-7, with TRBD1 matching 7 bases. Trimming took 4 bases from V and 7 from J; bases not matched to a gene: 10. The germline V gene encodes CDR1 GTSNPN and CDR2 SVGIG (reference sequence). CDR3 length: 13 amino acids. The CDR3 sequence: CAWKLGQYEEQYI. The CDR3 DNA reads as TGTGCCTGGAAACTGGGACAGTATGAGGAGCAGTACATC.

Notes on this clonotype: The junction differs from germline at one of its ends, possibly a read error. V usage is TRBV11-1 and J usage is TRBJ1-5; the D is unclear. The CDR3 spans 13 residues. CDR1 and CDR2 from the germline V gene are SGHAT and FQDESV (reference sequence). The DNA of the CDR3 is TGTGCCAGCAGCTTAGGGGGTAGTCAGCCCCGGCATTTT. Translation: CASSLGGSQPRHF.

As to this clonotype: A junction boundary mismatches the germline segment, possibly from a read error. The rearrangement joins TRBV14 to TRBJ1-1; no clear D gene. This CDR3 region has 13 residues. The germline CDR1 and CDR2 sequences are SGHDN and FVKESK. The DNA of the CDR3 is TGTGCAAGCAGCCAACAGATGAACACTGAAGCTTACTTT. Translated: CASSQQMNTEAYF.

This clonotype was seen a few times. The gene calls are TRBV11-3 and TRBJ2-7, with D possibly matching TRBD1 (6 bases). V was pared by 3 bases and J by 3 bases, with 15 bases between. Per the germline V gene, CDR1 is SGHNT and CDR2 is YENEEA. This CDR3 is built from 15 residues. The chain's CDR3 is CASSFGATGVYEQYF. The CDR3, as DNA: TGTGCCAGCAGCTTTGGTGCGACAGGAGTCTACGAGCAGTACTTC. Based on the CDR3 plus reference TRBV11-3 and TRBJ2-7, the full variable domain is EAGVVQSPRYKIIEKKQPVAFWCNPISGHNTLYWYLQNLGQGPELLIRYENEEAVDDSQLPKDRFSAERLKGVDSTLKIQPAELGDSAVYLCASSFGATGVYEQYFGPGTRLTVT.